Below, 15 T cell receptor beta chains from the same sample are listed, as sequenced in a study of cytomegalovirus exposure and HLA in healthy donors. The PCR ran on 60 Vbeta and 13 Jbeta primers. Data came from immunoSEQ multiplex PCR; TCRdb stores just in-frame clones and leaves some out. The repertoire consists of around 130,000 clones, with over 70% occurring once and the leading ten covering 1.5%. Sequenced: PBMCs. These receptors all come from a woman in her late teens or twenties in good health and CMV-seronegative.

The chain recombines TRBV4-1 with TRBJ2-7; 9 nucleotides line up with TRBD2. Unmatched junction bases numbered 0, after V lost 0 bases and J lost 0 bases. CDR1 is MGHRA and CDR2 is YSYEKL in the germline V gene. The CDR3 spans 15 residues. The CDR3 protein is CASSQDSGSSYEQYF. The CDR3 nucleotides are TGCGCCAGCAGCCAAGATAGCGGGAGCTCCTACGAGCAGTACTTC.

In the case of this clone: Different DNA sequences within this sample yield the same CDR3. The chain employs TRBV5-1 and TRBJ2-7; perhaps TRBD2 as D (5 bases). V was cut by 0 bases and J by 1 base, with 8 bases left in between. CDR1 is SGHRS, CDR2 YFSETQ, per germline. This CDR3 has 14 residues. CDR3 residues: CASSLVAGSYEQYF. CDR3 DNA: TGCGCCAGCAGCTTGGTCGCGGGTTCCTACGAGCAGTACTTC.

The J gene is TRBJ1-2, the V gene TRBV19, with D possibly TRBD1 on 6 matching bases. Germline V gives CDR1 LNHDA, CDR2 SQIVND (reference sequence). The CDR3 extends over 14 amino acids. The V end was cut by 5 bases, the J end by 3 bases, with 13 bases between. CDR3 in amino acids: CASSLIQGDYGYTF. The DNA of the CDR3 is TGTGCCAGTAGTTTGATACAGGGTGACTATGGCTACACCTTC.

The chain uses TRBV21-1 and TRBJ2-7; the DNA was not used to check the table's D call, TRBD2. TRBV21-1 is marked as a pseudogene. The CDR3 sequence is 16 residues long. The CDR3: CASSKGRTGGSYEQYF. In nucleotides, the CDR3 is TGTGCCAGCAGCAAGGGTAGAACGGGAGGGTCCTACGAGCAGTACTTC.

The chain combines TRBV20-1 with TRBJ2-3, with unresolved D. This CDR3 is 11 amino acids long. The ends were cut back, 1 base at V and 6 bases at J, with 5 bases in the middle. The V gene's germline CDR1 is DFQATT and CDR2 SNEGSKA (reference sequence). The CDR3 protein is CSARVLDTQYF. CDR3 in DNA: TGCAGTGCTAGAGTACTTGATACGCAGTATTTT.

The V call is TRBV4-1, the J call TRBJ2-1; 9 bases match TRBD2. Per the germline V gene, CDR1 is MGHRA and CDR2 is YSYEKL. The CDR3 is 18 residues long. V lost 4 bases and J lost 5; bases outside the gene matches: 15. The CDR3 loop is CASSRETKLAGQNNEQFF. The CDR3 nucleotides are TGCGCCAGCAGCCGCGAAACGAAACTAGCGGGCCAGAACAATGAGCAGTTCTTC.

V usage is TRBV2 and J usage is TRBJ1-5; D is unresolved. V was clipped by 8 bases and J by 0 bases, with 8 bases between them. The CDR3 is 13 residues long. Germline CDR1 reads SNHLY; CDR2 reads FYNNEI. CDR3 region: CASCQDSNQPQHF. As DNA, the CDR3 is TGTGCCAGCTGCCAGGATAGCAATCAGCCCCAGCATTTT.

CDR3 loop: CAISEGLASLTDTQYF. The CDR3, as DNA: TGTGCCATCAGTGAAGGGCTAGCGAGCTTAACAGATACGCAGTATTTT. The rearrangement uses TRBV10-3 and TRBJ2-3, with a tentative D call TRBD2 (6 bases). The length of the CDR3 is 16 residues. The V and J ends lost 3 bases and 3 bases respectively, with 16 bases between them. Germline V gene lookup returns CDR1 ENHRY and CDR2 SYGVKD.

V is TRBV19 and J is TRBJ2-3; TRBD2 matches 10 bases. The V gene end was trimmed by 5 bases and the J gene end by 3 bases; junction bases not matched to a gene: 8. CDR1 and CDR2 (germline): LNHDA, SQIVND (reference sequence). The CDR3 extends over 16 amino acids. Here the CDR3 DNA reads TGTGCCAGTAGTTTCCTAGCGGGAGAGGGTACAGATACGCAGTATTTT. Protein product: CASSFLAGEGTDTQYF. Full variable domain (remainder filled in from reference TRBV19 and TRBJ2-3): DGGITQSPKYLFRKEGQNVTLSCEQNLNHDAMYWYRQDPGQGLRLIYYSQIVNDFQKGDIAEGYSVSREKKESFPLTVTSAQKNPTAFYLCASSFLAGEGTDTQYFGPGTRLTVL.

For the CDR3, the DNA is TGCGCCAGCAGCTCCCCCTACGAGCAGTACTTC. Protein product: CASSSPYEQYF. The V gene is TRBV10-1, the J gene TRBJ2-7; no firm D call. Per germline, CDR1 WNHNN and CDR2 SYGVQD (reference sequence). V was cut by 6 bases and J by 2 bases, with 5 bases left in between. The CDR3 totals 11 residues.

The J gene is TRBJ1-2, the V gene TRBV5-5; maybe TRBD1 (6 bases). V gave up 5 bases and J gave up 4 bases, with 18 bases separating them. Per germline, CDR1 SGHKS and CDR2 YYEKEE (reference sequence). This CDR3 is built from 15 residues. CDR3 region: CASRRHWRGGYGYTF. For the CDR3, the DNA is TGTGCCAGCAGACGTCATTGGAGGGGGGGCTATGGCTACACCTTC.

To note about this clone: An end of the junction does not agree with germline; a read error may underlie this. The chain has TRBV2 and TRBJ2-5; TRBD1 is a possible D gene (6 bases). Germline CDR1 SNHLY, CDR2 FYNNEI. This CDR3 contains 14 residues. This CDR3 reads CASIEERRIGGQYF. CDR3 in DNA: TGTGCCAGCATTGAAGAGCGTAGAATAGGGGGCCAGTACTTC.

The CDR3 here is CASSIVISGELFF. The CDR3 DNA reads TGTGCCAGTAGTATTGTCATCAGCGGGGAGCTGTTTTTT. V is TRBV19 and J is TRBJ2-2; D call uncertain. This CDR3 comprises 13 residues. The V end was cut by 3 bases, the J end by 7 bases, with 9 bases between. Per germline, CDR1 LNHDA and CDR2 SQIVND (reference sequence).

The rearrangement uses TRBV7-8 and TRBJ2-1; possibly TRBD1 for D (5 bases). Trimming took off 2 bases at V and 4 bases at J, with 9 bases between the two ends. CDR1 is SGHVS and CDR2 is FQNEAQ in the germline V gene. This CDR3 spans 14 amino acids. This chain's CDR3 is CASSLQGAYNEQFF. CDR3 nucleotides: TGTGCCAGCAGCTTACAGGGCGCATACAATGAGCAGTTCTTC.

The V and J genes are TRBV6-1 and TRBJ1-2, with 7 positions matching TRBD1. The CDR3 has 13 amino acids. Germline V gene lookup returns CDR1 MNHNS and CDR2 SASEGT. Unmatched junction bases numbered 5, after V lost 5 bases and J lost 5 bases. The CDR3 spells CASSSSGQYGYTF. The CDR3 nucleotides read TGTGCCAGCAGTTCCTCGGGACAGTATGGCTACACCTTC.